The present TCR beta chain was sequenced within a study of cytomegalovirus exposure and HLA in healthy donors. Study overall: HLA-typed donors contributed approximately 86 million unique TCRs, which were held in an early data release. Of the donors genotyped, a few hundred in all, about 80% fell in the Caucasian-associated ancestry cluster. General study results and limits: In vitro work confirmed that three CMV-associated chains recognize CMV antigens.

With regard to this clone: What it binds is unknown.

The V gene lost 4 bases and the J gene lost 1 base, with 9 bases spanning the gap. This CDR3 contains 14 residues. Germline CDR1 is SGHTA and CDR2 is FQGNSA. The PCR had 60 Vbeta and 13 Jbeta primers. Authors' analysis steps: A later analysis tallied tens of millions of unique TCR beta chains, 8.5 million to 11 million of them shared. Libraries were prepared by immunoSEQ multiplex PCR; TCRdb keeps only in-frame clonotypes and omits some of them. The V and J calls and the clone size are those of that table, but D and trimming were determined from the DNA. The profile covers some 180,000 clones, with about 77% appearing a single time and about 2.6% taken by the ten largest.

The origin of this receptor is a female donor in good health and CMV-seronegative. The specimen was PBMCs. V is TRBV7-2 and J is TRBJ2-3, with D perhaps TRBD2 (6 bases). The CDR3 bases are TGTGCCAGCAGCTCGGGAGTTGGCACAGATACGCAGTATTTT. Residues: CASSSGVGTDTQYF.